Each of the 23 T cell receptor beta chains below was sequenced from the same sample in a study of T cell repertoires in cytomegalovirus infection. TCRdb re-called the reads with MiXCR, one entry per CDR3 protein. The repertoire holds hundreds of thousands of distinct CDR3 sequences, with 17% as singletons. The sample consisted of PBMCs. The receptors originated from a human donor in good health (CMV status not recorded). Some clones in this sample may be carry-over from other donors' samples.

The chain links TRBV2 to TRBJ2-5, with 8 bases aligning to TRBD2. V lost 6 bases and J lost 4; bases outside the gene matches: 4. From germline, CDR1 is SNHLY and CDR2 FYNNEI. The CDR3 spans 13 residues. CDR3: CASRPTSGETQYF. DNA for the CDR3: TGTGCCAGCAGACCAACTAGCGGAGAGACCCAGTACTTC.

This clonotype was seen ten or more times. The DNA of the CDR3 is TGTGCCAGCAGCCAACCGACAGGGGACGCTGGGGCCAACGTCCTGACTTTC. Its protein product is CASSQPTGDAGANVLTF. This chain joins TRBV28 and TRBJ2-6; 8 nucleotides align to TRBD1. This CDR3 is built from 17 residues. V was pared by 6 bases and J by 2 bases, with 9 bases of the junction left unmatched. CDR1 MDHEN and CDR2 SYDVKM come from the germline V gene.

This clonotype showed up just a few times. The CDR3 region is CASSNDRAPNEKLFF. The CDR3 DNA is TGTGCCAGTAGTAACGACAGGGCTCCTAATGAAAAACTGTTTTTT. The chain links TRBV19 to TRBJ1-4; TRBD1 aligns across 7 bases. This CDR3 is 15 amino acids long. V gave up 4 bases and J gave up 3 bases; unmatched junction bases: 5. Germline loops: CDR1 LNHDA, CDR2 SQIVND (reference sequence).

This clonotype was observed many times. This chain joins TRBV20-1 and TRBJ2-4; no clear D. V lost 6 bases and J 4 bases, leaving 13 bases between the germline ends. This CDR3 has 13 residues. The germline V gene encodes CDR1 DFQATT and CDR2 SNEGSKA (reference sequence). CDR3 nucleotide sequence: TGCAGTGCCAGCCCCCTTCTTAAAAACATTCAGTACTTC. Its protein is CSASPLLKNIQYF.

This clonotype was detected only once. The chain carries TRBV5-1 and TRBJ1-2; D gene uncertain. The V and J ends lost 4 bases and 6 bases respectively, with 25 bases between them. Germline CDR1 reads SGHRS; CDR2 reads YFSETQ. CDR3 length equals 17 residues. The CDR3: CASSPGEAYRIVHGYTF. CDR3 in DNA: TGCGCCAGCAGCCCGGGTGAGGCCTACCGAATAGTCCATGGCTACACCTTC.

At least ten counts were recorded for this clonotype. The rearrangement uses TRBV28 and TRBJ1-6; D unclear. In germline, CDR1 is MDHEN, CDR2 SYDVKM. Deletions cut 3 bases from V and 9 bases from J, with 15 bases between. There are 15 residues in the CDR3. The CDR3: CASSFHGRMPSPLHF. CDR3 DNA sequence: TGTGCCAGCAGTTTTCACGGGCGGATGCCTTCACCCCTCCACTTT. Drawing the rest from reference TRBV28 and TRBJ1-6, the complete variable domain is DVKVTQSSRYLVKRTGEKVFLECVQDMDHENMFWYRQDPGLGLRLIYFSYDVKMKEKGDIPEGYSVSREKKERFSLILESASTNQTSMYLCASSFHGRMPSPLHFGNGTRLTVT.

This clonotype was counted ten times or more. The chain recombines TRBV6-1 with TRBJ1-2, with D possibly matching TRBD1 (5 bases). V gave up 1 base and J gave up 7 bases, with 10 bases separating them. The CDR3 has 13 residues. Germline V gene lookup returns CDR1 MNHNS and CDR2 SASEGT. The CDR3 spells CASSEGTRVGYTF. The CDR3 nucleotides read TGTGCCAGCAGTGAAGGGACACGCGTTGGCTACACCTTC.

There are many counts of this clonotype. The chain carries TRBV6-2 or TRBV6-3 and TRBJ2-3; D is undetermined. Trimming cost V 2 bases and J 0 bases, with 9 bases left between them. The CDR3 consists of 15 residues. Germline lookup yields CDR1 MNHEY and CDR2 SVGEGT. CDR3 sequence (DNA): TGTGCCAGCAGTTACGGGTCGGAGAGCACAGATACGCAGTATTTT. Residues: CASSYGSESTDTQYF.

As concerns this clonotype: A much larger clone differs from this one at a single base, so this may be a read error. The chain uses TRBV28 and TRBJ2-1; 10 positions match TRBD1. V was pared by 4 bases and J by 12 bases, with 18 bases of the junction left unmatched. The CDR3 totals 17 residues. The V gene's germline CDR1 is MDHEN and CDR2 SYDVKM. The CDR3 region has the DNA TGTGCCAGCAGTTGGGGCGGTTTAGGACAGGGGGGCGATGGGCAGTTCTTC. Amino acids: CASSWGGLGQGGDGQFF.

This clonotype was observed a handful of times. The rearrangement links TRBV7-6 to TRBJ2-2; 8 positions agree with TRBD2. This CDR3 contains 15 residues. The J segment lost 5 bases and the V segment lost 1 base, leaving 3 bases of the junction unmatched. Germline assignment: CDR1 SGHVS and CDR2 FNYEAQ. This chain's CDR3 is CASSLGAGVTGELFF. CDR3 nucleotides: TGTGCCAGCAGCTTAGGAGCGGGGGTGACCGGGGAGCTGTTTTTT.

This clonotype has only a few counts. A much bigger clone sits one base away, suggesting this may be a read error. The gene calls are TRBV5-4 and TRBJ1-4; D gene ambiguous. The germline V and J ends were trimmed by 2 bases and 4 bases, with 0 bases remaining between them. The CDR3 has 11 amino acids. CDR1 is SGHNT, CDR2 YYREEE, per germline (reference sequence). CDR3: CASSFNEKLFF. CDR3 DNA: TGTGCCAGCAGCTTTAATGAAAAACTGTTTTTT.

The sample holds a few counts of this clonotype. V is TRBV4-2 and J is TRBJ1-3; the D is unclear. V was pared by 0 bases and J by 1 base, with 10 bases between. The CDR3 consists of 16 residues. CDR1 and CDR2 from the germline V gene are LGHNA and YNFKEQ. Here the CDR3 reads CASSQDYAGSGNTIYF. Here the CDR3 DNA reads TGTGCCAGCAGCCAAGATTATGCGGGGTCTGGAAACACCATATATTTT.

This clonotype was observed at least ten times. The gene calls are TRBV7-6 and TRBJ1-1, with D perhaps matching TRBD1 (5 bases). V lost 1 base and J lost 4, with 13 bases in between. CDR1 SGHVS and CDR2 FNYEAQ come from the germline V gene. The CDR3 loop spans 15 amino acids. DNA of the CDR3: TGTGCCAGCAGCTTAGATCCAGGGAGAATCACTGAAGCTTTCTTT. This translates into CASSLDPGRITEAFF.

This clonotype was seen ten or more times. The chain couples TRBV6-1 to TRBJ2-2, with 7 bases matching TRBD2. CDR3 size: 14 residues. Per the germline V gene, CDR1 is MNHNS and CDR2 is SASEGT. V dropped 6 bases and J dropped 0; count of bases not matched to a gene: 1. The CDR3 here is CASRGLANTGELFF. The CDR3 region has the DNA TGTGCCAGCAGAGGACTAGCGAACACCGGGGAGCTGTTTTTT.

This clonotype was counted only a few times. The V call is TRBV2, the J call TRBJ2-1, with 10 bases lining up with TRBD2. Trimming at V came to 3 bases and at J to 3 bases, leaving 23 bases not matched to a gene. This CDR3 comprises 22 residues. The germline CDR1 and CDR2 sequences are SNHLY and FYNNEI. The CDR3 reads CASSEGRPLDRSGGQYYNEQFF. DNA for the CDR3: TGTGCCAGCAGTGAGGGTCGGCCCTTGGACCGTAGCGGGGGGCAGTACTACAATGAGCAGTTCTTC.

This clonotype has more than one count but fewer than ten. The chain employs TRBV10-3 and TRBJ1-5; TRBD1 is a possible D gene (5 bases). CDR1 ENHRY and CDR2 SYGVKD come from the germline V gene. CDR3 length equals 14 residues. V lost 5 bases and J 5 bases, leaving 13 bases between the germline ends. The CDR3 DNA is TGTGCCATCAGTTCCCGGGGGGGGGATCAGCCCCAGCATTTT. Amino acids: CAISSRGGDQPQHF.

In regard to this clonotype: This may stem from a read error, because a much larger clone lies one nucleotide away. V is TRBV4-2 and J is TRBJ1-4; D remains ambiguous. The germline V and J ends were trimmed by 8 bases and 0 bases, with 13 bases remaining between them. The CDR3 covers 15 residues. Germline V CDR1 and CDR2: LGHNA, YNFKEQ. For the CDR3, the DNA is TGTGCCAGCGGCGGGCACAGCCCAACTAATGAAAAACTGTTTTTT. Translation gives CASGGHSPTNEKLFF.

This clonotype appeared a few times. The CDR3 nucleotides are TGTGCCAGCTCACGACCAGGGGGAGGGCGCACTGAAGCTTTCTTT. Translated, it gives CASSRPGGGRTEAFF. The V gene is TRBV18, the J gene TRBJ1-1, with 7 bases identical to TRBD1. The CDR3 loop spans 15 amino acids. Germline trimming cut 4 bases from V and 4 bases from J; bases unmatched to any gene: 9. The germline V gene has CDR1 KGHSH and CDR2 LQKENI.

This clonotype turned up a few times. J is TRBJ2-5 and V is TRBV7-2; 8 bases align to TRBD1. In germline, CDR1 is SGHTA, CDR2 FQGNSA. The CDR3 loop spans 16 amino acids. V lost 4 bases and J lost 5; bases outside the gene matches: 12. The CDR3 spells CASSSQQGVPAETQYF. For the CDR3, the DNA is TGTGCCAGCAGCTCTCAACAGGGGGTGCCAGCTGAGACCCAGTACTTC.

This clonotype was seen more than once but under ten times. This sequence joins TRBV7-9 and TRBJ1-1, with a tentative D call TRBD1 (5 bases). V shed 9 bases and J shed 2 bases, with 22 bases lying between them. The CDR3 runs 16 residues. The germline V gene encodes CDR1 SEHNR and CDR2 FQNEAQ (reference sequence). CDR3 loop: CASRAQGTSPNTEAFF. In DNA, the CDR3 is TGTGCCAGTCGAGCCCAGGGAACATCTCCTAACACTGAAGCTTTCTTT. The full variable domain, in which reference TRBV7-9 and TRBJ1-1 provide the parts outside the CDR3, is DTGVSQNPRHKITKRGQNVTFRCDPISEHNRLYWYRQTLGQGPEFLTYFQNEAQLEKSRLLSDRFSAERPKGSFSTLEIQRTEQGDSAMYLCASRAQGTSPNTEAFFGQGTRLTVV.

This chain links TRBV12-3 or TRBV12-4 with TRBJ1-1; D is perhaps TRBD1 (5 bases). Trimming took off 7 bases at V and 5 bases at J, with 14 bases between the two ends. The CDR3 has 13 residues. The CDR3, as DNA: TGTGCCAGCAACCAGGGTAGGGCGACTGAAGCTTTCTTT. Its translation is CASNQGRATEAFF.

The chain recombines TRBV18 with TRBJ2-1; D is perhaps TRBD2 (6 bases). Germline V lookup: CDR1 KGHSH, CDR2 LQKENI. The ends were cut back, 2 bases at V and 6 bases at J, with 20 bases in the middle. The CDR3 is made up of 17 amino acids. The CDR3 reads CASSPGGLGTIINEQFF. CDR3 coding DNA: TGTGCCAGCTCACCAGGGGGACTCGGGACCATCATCAATGAGCAGTTCTTC.

This clonotype was detected only a few times. CDR3 sequence reads: CASSRSGTSGYNEQFF. The CDR3 bases are TGTGCCAGCAGCCGTAGTGGGACTAGCGGCTACAATGAGCAGTTCTTC. The V and J genes are TRBV6-2 or TRBV6-3 and TRBJ2-1; 11 bases match TRBD2. Germline V gene sequence: CDR1 MNHEY, CDR2 SVGEGT. Germline trimming cut 6 bases from V and 3 bases from J; bases unmatched to any gene: 7. There are 16 residues in the CDR3.